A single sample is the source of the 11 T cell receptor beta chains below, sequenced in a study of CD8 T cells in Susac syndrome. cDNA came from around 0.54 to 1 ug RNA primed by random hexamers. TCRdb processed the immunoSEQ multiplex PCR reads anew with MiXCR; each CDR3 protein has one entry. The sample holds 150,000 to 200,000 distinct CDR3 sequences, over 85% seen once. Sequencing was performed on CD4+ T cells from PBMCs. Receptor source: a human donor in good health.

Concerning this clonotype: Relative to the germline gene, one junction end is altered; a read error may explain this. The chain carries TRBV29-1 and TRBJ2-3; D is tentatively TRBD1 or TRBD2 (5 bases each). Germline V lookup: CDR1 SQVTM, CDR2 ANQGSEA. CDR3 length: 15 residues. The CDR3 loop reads CSVARGVLDTHTQYF. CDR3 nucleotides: TGCAGCGTTGCTCGGGGCGTTCTTGACACACATACGCAGTATTTT.

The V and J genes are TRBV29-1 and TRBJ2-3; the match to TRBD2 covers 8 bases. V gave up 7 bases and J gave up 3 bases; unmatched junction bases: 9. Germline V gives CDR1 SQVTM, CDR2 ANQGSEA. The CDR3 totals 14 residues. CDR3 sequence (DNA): TGCAGCGCCGACGAGGGACTAGGTACAGATACGCAGTATTTT. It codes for CSADEGLGTDTQYF.

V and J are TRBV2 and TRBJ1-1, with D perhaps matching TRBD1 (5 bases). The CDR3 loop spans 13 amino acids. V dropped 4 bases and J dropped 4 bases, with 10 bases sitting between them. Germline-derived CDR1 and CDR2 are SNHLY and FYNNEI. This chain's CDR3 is CASSVGPGTEAFF. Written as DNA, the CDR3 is TGTGCCAGCAGTGTGGGGCCGGGCACTGAAGCTTTCTTT.

CDR3 loop: CSARDLGQGNSPLHF. In DNA, the CDR3 is TGCAGTGCTAGAGATTTAGGACAGGGAAATTCACCCCTCCACTTT. The J gene is TRBJ1-6, the V gene TRBV20-1; 8 nucleotides agree with TRBD1. Germline trimming cut 0 bases from V and 7 bases from J; bases unmatched to any gene: 5. The CDR3 is 15 residues long. Per germline, CDR1 DFQATT and CDR2 SNEGSKA (reference sequence).

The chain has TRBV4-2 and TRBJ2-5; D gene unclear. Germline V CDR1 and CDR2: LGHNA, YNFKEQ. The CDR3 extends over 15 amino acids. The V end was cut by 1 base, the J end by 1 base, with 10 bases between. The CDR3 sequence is CASSQAATVQETQYF. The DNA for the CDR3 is TGTGCCAGCAGCCAAGCGGCGACGGTCCAAGAGACCCAGTACTTC.

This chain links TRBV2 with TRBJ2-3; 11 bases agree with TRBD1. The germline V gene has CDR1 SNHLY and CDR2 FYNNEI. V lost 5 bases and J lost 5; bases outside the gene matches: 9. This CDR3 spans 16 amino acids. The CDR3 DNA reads TGTGCCAGCAGTAAAACCGGGACAGGGGGTTTAGATACGCAGTATTTT. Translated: CASSKTGTGGLDTQYF.

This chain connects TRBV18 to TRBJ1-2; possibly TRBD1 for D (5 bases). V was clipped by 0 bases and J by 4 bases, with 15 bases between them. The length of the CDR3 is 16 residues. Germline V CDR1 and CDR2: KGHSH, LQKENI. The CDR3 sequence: CASSPPIRGGSYGYTF. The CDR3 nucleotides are TGTGCCAGCTCACCACCAATAAGGGGAGGATCCTATGGCTACACCTTC.

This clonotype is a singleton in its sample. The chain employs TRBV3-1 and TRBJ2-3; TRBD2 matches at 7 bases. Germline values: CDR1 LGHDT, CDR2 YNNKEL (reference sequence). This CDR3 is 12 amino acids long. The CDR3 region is CATAGETDTQYF. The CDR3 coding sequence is TGTGCTACGGCGGGGGAGACAGATACGCAGTATTTT.

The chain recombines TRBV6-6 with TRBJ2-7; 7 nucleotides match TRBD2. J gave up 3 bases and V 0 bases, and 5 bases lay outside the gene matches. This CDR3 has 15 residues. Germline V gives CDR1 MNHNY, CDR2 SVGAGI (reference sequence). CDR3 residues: CASSYSTGEGYEQYF. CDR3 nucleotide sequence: TGTGCCAGCAGTTACTCGACGGGGGAGGGCTACGAGCAGTACTTC.

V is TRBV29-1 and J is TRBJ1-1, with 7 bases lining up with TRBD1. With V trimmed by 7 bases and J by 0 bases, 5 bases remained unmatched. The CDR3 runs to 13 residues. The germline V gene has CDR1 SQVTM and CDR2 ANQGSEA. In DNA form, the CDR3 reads TGCAGCGCACGGGGACAGATGAACACTGAAGCTTTCTTT. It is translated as CSARGQMNTEAFF.

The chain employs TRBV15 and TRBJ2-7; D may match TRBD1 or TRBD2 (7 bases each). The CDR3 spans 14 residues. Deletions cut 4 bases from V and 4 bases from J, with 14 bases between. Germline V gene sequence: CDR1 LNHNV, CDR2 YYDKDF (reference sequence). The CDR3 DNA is TGTGCCACCAGCATGGGAGGGGGCGAGTACGAGCAGTACTTC. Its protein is CATSMGGGEYEQYF.